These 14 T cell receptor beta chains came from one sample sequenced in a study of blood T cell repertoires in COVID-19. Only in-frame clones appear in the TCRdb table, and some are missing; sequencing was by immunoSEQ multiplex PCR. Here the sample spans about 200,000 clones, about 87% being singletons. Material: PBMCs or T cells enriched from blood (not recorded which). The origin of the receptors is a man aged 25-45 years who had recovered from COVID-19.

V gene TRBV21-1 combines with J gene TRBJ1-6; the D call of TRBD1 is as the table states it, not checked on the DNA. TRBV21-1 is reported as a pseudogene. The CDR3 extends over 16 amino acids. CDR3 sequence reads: CASSPGVAGDISPLHF. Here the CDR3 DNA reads TGTGCCAGCAGCCCAGGGGTGGCAGGGGATATTTCACCCCTCCACTTT.

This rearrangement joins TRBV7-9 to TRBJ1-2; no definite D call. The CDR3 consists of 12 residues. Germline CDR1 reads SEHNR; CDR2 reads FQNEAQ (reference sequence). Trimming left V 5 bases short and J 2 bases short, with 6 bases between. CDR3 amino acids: CASSPSNYGYTF. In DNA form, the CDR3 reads TGTGCCAGCAGCCCTTCGAACTATGGCTACACCTTC.

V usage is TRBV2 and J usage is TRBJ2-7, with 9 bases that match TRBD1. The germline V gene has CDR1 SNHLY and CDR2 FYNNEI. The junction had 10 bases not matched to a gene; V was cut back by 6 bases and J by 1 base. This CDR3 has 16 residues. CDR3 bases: TGTGCCAGCAGCCCTGGGACAGGGTCTCAGTCCTACGAGCAGTACTTC. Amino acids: CASSPGTGSQSYEQYF.

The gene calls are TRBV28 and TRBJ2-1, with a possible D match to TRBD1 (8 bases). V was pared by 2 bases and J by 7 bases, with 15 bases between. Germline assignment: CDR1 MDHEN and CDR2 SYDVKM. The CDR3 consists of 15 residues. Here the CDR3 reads CASSLRGQGGNEQFF. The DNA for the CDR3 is TGTGCCAGCAGTTTACGAGGACAGGGAGGGAATGAGCAGTTCTTC.

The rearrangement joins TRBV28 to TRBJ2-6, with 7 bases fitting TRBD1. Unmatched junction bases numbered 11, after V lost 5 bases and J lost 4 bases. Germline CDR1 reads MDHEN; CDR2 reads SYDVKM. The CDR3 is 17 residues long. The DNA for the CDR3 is TGTGCCAGCAGTCCCGGGACAGCTATCTACGGGGCCAACGTCCTGACTTTC. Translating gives CASSPGTAIYGANVLTF. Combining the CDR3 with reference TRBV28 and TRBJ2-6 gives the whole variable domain DVKVTQSSRYLVKRTGEKVFLECVQDMDHENMFWYRQDPGLGLRLIYFSYDVKMKEKGDIPEGYSVSREKKERFSLILESASTNQTSMYLCASSPGTAIYGANVLTFGAGSRLTVL.

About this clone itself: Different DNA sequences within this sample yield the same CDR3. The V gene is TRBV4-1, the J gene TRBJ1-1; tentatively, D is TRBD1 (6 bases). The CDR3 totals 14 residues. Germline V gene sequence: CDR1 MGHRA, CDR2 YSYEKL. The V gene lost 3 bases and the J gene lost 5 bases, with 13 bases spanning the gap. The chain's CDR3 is CASSQRGLGTEAFF. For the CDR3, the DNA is TGCGCCAGCAGCCAGCGGGGGCTGGGGACTGAAGCTTTCTTT.

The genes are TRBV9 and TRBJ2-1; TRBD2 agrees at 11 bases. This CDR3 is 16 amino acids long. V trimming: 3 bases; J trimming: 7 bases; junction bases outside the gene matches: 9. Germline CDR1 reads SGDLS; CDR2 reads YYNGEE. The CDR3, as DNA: TGTGCCAGCAGCGCCCCTAGCGGGGGGAGTGGGAATGAGCAGTTCTTC. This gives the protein CASSAPSGGSGNEQFF.

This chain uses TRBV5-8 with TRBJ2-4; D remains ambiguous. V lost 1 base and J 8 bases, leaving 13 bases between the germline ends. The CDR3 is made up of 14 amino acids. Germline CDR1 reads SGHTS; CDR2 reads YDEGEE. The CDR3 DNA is TGTGCCAGCAGCTTGTCGGTAACGATGGACATTCAGTACTTC. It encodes CASSLSVTMDIQYF. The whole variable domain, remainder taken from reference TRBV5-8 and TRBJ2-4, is EAGVTQSPTHLIKTRGQQATLRCSPISGHTSVYWYQQALGLGLQFLLWYDEGEERNRGNFPPRFSGRQFPNYSSELNVNALELEDSALYLCASSLSVTMDIQYFGAGTRLSVL.

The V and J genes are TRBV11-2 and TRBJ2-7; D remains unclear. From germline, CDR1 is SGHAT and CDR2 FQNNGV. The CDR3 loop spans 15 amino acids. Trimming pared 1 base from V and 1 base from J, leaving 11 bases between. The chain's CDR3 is CASSLAVSPSYEQYF. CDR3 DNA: TGTGCCAGCAGCTTAGCCGTCAGTCCTTCCTACGAGCAGTACTTC.

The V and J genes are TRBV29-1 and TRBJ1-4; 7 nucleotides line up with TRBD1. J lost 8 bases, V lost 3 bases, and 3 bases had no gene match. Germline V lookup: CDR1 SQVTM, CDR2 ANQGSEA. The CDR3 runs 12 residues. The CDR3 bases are TGCAGCGTTGAGACAGGGACCGAAAAACTGTTTTTT. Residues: CSVETGTEKLFF.

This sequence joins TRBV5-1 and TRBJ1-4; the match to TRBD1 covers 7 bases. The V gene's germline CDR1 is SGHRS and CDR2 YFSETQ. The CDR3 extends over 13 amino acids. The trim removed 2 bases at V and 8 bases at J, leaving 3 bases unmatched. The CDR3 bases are TGCGCCAGCAGCTTAGGGGGCGACGAAAAACTGTTTTTT. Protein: CASSLGGDEKLFF.

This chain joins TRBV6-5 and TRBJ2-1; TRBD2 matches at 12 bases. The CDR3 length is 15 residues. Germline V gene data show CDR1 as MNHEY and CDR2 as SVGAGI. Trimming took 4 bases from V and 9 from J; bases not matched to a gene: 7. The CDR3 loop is CASSFASGRATEQFF. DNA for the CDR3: TGTGCCAGCAGTTTCGCTAGCGGGAGGGCCACTGAGCAGTTCTTC.

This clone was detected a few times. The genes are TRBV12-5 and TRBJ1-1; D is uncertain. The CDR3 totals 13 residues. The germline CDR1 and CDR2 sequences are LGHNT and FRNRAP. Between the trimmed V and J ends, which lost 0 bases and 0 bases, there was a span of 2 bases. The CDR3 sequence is CASGLVMNTEAFF. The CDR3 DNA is TGTGCTAGTGGTTTGGTTATGAACACTGAAGCTTTCTTT.

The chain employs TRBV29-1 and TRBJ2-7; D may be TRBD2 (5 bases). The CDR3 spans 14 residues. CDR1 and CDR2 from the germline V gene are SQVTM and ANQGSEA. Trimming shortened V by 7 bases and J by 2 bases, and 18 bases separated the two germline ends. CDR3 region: CSAILPEATYEQYF. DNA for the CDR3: TGCAGCGCCATCCTCCCGGAGGCGACCTACGAGCAGTACTTC.